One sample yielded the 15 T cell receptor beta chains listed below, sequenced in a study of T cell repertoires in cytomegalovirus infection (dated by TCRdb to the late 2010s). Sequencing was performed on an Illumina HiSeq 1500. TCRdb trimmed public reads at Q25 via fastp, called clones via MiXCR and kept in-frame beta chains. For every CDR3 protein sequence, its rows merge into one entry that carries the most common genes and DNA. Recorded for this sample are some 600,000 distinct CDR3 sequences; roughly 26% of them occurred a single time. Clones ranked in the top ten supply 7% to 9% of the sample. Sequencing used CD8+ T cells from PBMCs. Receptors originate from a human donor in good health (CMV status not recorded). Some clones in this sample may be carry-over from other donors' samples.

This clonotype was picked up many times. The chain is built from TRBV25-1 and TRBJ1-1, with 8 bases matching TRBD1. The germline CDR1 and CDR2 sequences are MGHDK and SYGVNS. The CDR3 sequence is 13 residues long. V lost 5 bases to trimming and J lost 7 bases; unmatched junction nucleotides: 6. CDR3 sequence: CASSLRTGNEAFF. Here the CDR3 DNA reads TGTGCCAGCAGTTTACGGACAGGGAATGAAGCTTTCTTT. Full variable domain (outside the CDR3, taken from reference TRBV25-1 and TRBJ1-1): EADIYQTPRYLVIGTGKKITLECSQTMGHDKMYWYQQDPGMELHLIHYSYGVNSTEKGDLSSESTVSRIRTEHFPLTLESARPSHTSQYLCASSLRTGNEAFFGQGTRLTVV.

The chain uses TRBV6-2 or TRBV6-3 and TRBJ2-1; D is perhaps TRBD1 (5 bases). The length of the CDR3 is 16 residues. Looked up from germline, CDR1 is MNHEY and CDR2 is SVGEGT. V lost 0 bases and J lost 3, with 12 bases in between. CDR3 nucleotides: TGTGCCAGCAGTTACTCAGGCAGGGCAGACTACAATGAGCAGTTCTTC. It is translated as CASSYSGRADYNEQFF.

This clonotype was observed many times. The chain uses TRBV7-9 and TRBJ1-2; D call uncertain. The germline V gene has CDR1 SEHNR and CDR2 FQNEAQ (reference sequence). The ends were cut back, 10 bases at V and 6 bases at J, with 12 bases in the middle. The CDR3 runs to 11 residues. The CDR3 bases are TGTGCCATCCTGGGGTTTGATGGCTACACCTTC. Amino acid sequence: CAILGFDGYTF.

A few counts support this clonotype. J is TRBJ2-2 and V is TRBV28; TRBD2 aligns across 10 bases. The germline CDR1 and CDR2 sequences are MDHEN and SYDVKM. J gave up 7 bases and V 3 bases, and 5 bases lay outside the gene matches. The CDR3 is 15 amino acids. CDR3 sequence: CASSLLAGAIGELFF. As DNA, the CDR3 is TGTGCCAGCAGTTTGCTAGCGGGGGCGATCGGGGAGCTGTTTTTT. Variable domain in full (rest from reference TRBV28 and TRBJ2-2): DVKVTQSSRYLVKRTGEKVFLECVQDMDHENMFWYRQDPGLGLRLIYFSYDVKMKEKGDIPEGYSVSREKKERFSLILESASTNQTSMYLCASSLLAGAIGELFFGEGSRLTVL.

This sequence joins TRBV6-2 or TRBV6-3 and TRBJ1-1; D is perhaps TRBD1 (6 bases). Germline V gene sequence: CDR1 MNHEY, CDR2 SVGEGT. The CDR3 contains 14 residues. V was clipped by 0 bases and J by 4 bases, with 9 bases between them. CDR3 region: CASSYSIRGTEAFF. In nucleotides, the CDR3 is TGTGCCAGCAGTTACTCGATCAGGGGCACTGAAGCTTTCTTT.

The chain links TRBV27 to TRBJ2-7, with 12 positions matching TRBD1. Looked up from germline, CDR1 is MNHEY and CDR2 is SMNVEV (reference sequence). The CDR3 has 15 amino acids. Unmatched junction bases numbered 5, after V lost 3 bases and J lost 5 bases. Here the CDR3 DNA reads TGTGCCAGCAGTTTTGGGGGACAGGGGGCGAACGAGCAGTACTTC. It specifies CASSFGGQGANEQYF.

CDR3 coding DNA: TGTGCCACCAGCAGAGTGGGGGGGGAGTGGGATACGCAGTATTTT. This gives the protein CATSRVGGEWDTQYF. This chain connects TRBV15 to TRBJ2-3, with TRBD2 identical over 7 bases. CDR1 LNHNV and CDR2 YYDKDF come from the germline V gene (reference sequence). V shed 1 base and J 6 bases; nucleotides not matched to a gene: 7. The CDR3 runs 15 residues.

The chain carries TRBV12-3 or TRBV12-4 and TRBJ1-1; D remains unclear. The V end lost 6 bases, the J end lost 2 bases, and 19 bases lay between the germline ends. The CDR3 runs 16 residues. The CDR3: CASSPLVWGSNTEAFF. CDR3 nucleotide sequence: TGTGCCAGCAGCCCCCTCGTGTGGGGTTCCAACACTGAAGCTTTCTTT.

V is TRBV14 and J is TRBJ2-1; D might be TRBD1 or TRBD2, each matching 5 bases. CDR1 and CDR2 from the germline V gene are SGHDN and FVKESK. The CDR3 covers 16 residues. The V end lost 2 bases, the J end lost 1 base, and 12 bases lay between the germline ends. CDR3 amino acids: CASSQPGWGSYNEQFF. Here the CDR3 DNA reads TGTGCCAGCAGCCAACCCGGGTGGGGGTCCTACAATGAGCAGTTCTTC.

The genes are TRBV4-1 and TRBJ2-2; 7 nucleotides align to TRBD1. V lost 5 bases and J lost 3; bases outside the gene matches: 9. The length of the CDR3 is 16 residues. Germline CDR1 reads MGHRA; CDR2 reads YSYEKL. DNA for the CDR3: TGCGCCAGCAGCGGTCCTTTAGGACAGGACACCGGGGAGCTGTTTTTT. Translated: CASSGPLGQDTGELFF.

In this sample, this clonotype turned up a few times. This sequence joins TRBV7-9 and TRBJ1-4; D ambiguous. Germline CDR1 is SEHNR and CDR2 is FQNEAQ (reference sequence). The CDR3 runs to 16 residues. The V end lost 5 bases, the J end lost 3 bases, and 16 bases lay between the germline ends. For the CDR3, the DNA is TGTGCCAGCAGCGACCCATCCTCCGGGGCTAATGAAAAACTGTTTTTT. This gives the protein CASSDPSSGANEKLFF.

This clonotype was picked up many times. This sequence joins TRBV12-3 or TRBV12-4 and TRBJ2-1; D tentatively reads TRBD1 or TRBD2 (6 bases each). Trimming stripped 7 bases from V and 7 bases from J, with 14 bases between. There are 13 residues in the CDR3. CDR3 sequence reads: CASTLWGANEQFF. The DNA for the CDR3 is TGTGCCAGCACCCTCTGGGGGGCGAATGAGCAGTTCTTC.

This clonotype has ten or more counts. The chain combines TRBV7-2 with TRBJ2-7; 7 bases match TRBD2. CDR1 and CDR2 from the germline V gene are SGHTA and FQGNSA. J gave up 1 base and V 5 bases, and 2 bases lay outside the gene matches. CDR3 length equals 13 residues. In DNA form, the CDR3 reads TGTGCCAGCAGCCGGCGGGGGTCCTACGAGCAGTACTTC. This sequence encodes CASSRRGSYEQYF.

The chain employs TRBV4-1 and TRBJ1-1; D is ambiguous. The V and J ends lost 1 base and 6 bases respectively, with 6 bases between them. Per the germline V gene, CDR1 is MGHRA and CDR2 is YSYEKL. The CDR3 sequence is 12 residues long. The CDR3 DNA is TGCGCCAGCAGCCAAGTAGGCGCTGAAGCTTTCTTT. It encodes CASSQVGAEAFF.

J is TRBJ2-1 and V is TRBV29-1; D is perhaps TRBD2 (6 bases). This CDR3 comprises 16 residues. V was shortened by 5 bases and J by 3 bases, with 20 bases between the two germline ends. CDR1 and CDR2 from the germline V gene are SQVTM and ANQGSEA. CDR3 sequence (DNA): TGCAGCGTTTCCGGGATTAGTGGGGGGAACTACAATGAGCAGTTCTTC. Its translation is CSVSGISGGNYNEQFF.